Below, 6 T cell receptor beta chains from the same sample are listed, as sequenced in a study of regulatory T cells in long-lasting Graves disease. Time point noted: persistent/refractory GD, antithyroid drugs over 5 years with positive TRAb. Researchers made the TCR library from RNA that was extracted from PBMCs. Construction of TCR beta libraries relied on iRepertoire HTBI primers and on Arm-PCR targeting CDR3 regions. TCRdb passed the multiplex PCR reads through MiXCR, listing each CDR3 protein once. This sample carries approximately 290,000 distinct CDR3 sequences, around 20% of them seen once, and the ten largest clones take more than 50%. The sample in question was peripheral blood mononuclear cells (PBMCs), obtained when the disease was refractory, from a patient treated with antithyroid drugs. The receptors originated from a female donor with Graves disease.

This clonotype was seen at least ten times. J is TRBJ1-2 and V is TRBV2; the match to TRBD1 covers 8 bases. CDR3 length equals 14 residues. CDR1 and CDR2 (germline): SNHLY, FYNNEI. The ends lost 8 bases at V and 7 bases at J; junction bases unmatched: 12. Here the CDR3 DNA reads TGTGCCAGCGCCCCGGGACAGGCCTTGGGTGGCTACACCTTC. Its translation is CASAPGQALGGYTF.

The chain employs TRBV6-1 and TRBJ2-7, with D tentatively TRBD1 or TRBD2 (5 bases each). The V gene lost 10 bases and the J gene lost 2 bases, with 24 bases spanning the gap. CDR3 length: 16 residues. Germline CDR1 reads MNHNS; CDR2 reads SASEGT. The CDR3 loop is CANYPPPGRQTYEQYF. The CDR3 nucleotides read TGTGCCAACTACCCCCCTCCGGGACGACAGACCTACGAGCAGTACTTC.

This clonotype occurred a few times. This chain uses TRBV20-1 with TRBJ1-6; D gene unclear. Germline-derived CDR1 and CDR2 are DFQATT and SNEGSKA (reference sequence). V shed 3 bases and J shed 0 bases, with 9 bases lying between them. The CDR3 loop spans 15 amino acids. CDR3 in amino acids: CSARDYLSYNSPLHF. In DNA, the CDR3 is TGCAGTGCTAGGGATTACCTCTCCTATAATTCACCCCTCCACTTT.

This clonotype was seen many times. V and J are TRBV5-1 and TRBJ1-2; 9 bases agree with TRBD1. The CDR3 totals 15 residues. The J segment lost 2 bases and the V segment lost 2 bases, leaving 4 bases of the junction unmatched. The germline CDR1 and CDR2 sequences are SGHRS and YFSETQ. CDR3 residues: CASSFSGTGNYGYTF. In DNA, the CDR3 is TGCGCCAGCAGCTTTTCCGGGACAGGGAACTATGGCTACACCTTC.

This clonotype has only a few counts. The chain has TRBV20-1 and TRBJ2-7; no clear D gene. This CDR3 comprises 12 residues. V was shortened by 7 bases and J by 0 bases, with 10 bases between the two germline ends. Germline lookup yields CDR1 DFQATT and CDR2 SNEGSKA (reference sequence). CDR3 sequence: CSGAPSSYEQYF. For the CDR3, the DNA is TGCAGTGGCGCCCCGAGCTCCTACGAGCAGTACTTC.

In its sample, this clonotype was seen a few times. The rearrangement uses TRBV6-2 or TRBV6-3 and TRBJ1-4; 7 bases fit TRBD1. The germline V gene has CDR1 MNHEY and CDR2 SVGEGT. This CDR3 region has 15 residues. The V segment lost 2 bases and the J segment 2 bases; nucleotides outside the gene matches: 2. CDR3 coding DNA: TGTGCCAGCAGTTACGCGGGACAGACTAATGAAAAACTGTTTTTT. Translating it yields CASSYAGQTNEKLFF.